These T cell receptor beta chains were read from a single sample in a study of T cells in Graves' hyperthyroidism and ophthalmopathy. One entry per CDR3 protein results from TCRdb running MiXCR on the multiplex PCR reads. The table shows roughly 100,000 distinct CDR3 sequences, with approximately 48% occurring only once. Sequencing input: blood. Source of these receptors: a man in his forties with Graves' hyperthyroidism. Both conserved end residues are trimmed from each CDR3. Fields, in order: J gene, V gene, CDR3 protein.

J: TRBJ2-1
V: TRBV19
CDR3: ASSFGGRAIEQF

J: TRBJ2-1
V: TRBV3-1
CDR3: ASRQGLIYNEQF

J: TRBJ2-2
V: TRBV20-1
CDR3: SAVAGGPLGELF

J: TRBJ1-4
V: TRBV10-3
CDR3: AIRAQDPNEKLF

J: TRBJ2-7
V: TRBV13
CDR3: ASSLMVSYEQY

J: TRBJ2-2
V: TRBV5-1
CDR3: ASSPWTGGNTGELF

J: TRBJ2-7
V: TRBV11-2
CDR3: ASSPIRGSTSSYEQY

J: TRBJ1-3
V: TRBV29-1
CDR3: SVDTGNTIY

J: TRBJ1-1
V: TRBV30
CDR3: AWRRTEYTGAC

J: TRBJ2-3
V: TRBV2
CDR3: ASSETANEQY

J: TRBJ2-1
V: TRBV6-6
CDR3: ASSFRDISNEQF

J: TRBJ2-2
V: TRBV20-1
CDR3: SAQGSRNELF

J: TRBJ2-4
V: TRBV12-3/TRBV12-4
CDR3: ASRLAGGPDIQY

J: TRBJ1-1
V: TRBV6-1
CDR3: ASKNREGTEAF

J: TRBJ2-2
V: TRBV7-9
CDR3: ASSLTEVTGELF

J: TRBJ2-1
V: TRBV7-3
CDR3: ASSYKTGGNEQF

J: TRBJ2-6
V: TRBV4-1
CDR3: ASSQDEGYHSGANVLT

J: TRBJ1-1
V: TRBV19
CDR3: ASLGGLNTEAF

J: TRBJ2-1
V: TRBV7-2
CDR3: ASSPSGNNEQF

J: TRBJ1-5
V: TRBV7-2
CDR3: ASSTQGPQEPQH

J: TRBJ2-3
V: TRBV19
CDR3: ASSIPGTGGTDTQY

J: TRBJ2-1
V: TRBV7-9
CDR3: ASSSRDFNEQF

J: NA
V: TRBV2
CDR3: ASSALGQGTDTQH

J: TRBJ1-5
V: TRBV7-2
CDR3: ASSLASGRDQPQH

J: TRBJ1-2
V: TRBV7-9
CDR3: ASSFWTEGYGYT

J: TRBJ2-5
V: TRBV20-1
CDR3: SAVLAGETRY

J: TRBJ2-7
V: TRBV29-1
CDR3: SVEAPAGVGYEQY

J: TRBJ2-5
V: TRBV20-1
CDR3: SAREGLTSGKETQY

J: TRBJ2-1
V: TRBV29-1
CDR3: SGGGSYNEQF

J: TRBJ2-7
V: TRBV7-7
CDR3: ASSLGQEAYEQY

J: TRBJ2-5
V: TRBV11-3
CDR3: ASSPEGETQY

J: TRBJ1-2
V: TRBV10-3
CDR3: AISDGRAGDGWS

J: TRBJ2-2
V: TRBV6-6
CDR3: ASSYHAEGTGELF

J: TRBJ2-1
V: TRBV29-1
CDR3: SGQLSSYNEQF

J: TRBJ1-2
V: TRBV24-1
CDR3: ATSEPGQGLYGYT

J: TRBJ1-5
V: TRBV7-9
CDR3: ASSTSRERGNQPQH

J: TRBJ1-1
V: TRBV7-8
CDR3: ASSLRGTGYAWSTGAF

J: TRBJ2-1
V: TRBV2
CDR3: ASSEGQGYYNEQF

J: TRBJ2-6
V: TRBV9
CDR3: ASSAHRGASGANVLT

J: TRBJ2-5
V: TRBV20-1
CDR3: SAVWREGETQY

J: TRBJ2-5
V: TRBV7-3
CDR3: ASSVTGDYEKGETQY

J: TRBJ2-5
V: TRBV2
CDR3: ASDIVAGKETQY

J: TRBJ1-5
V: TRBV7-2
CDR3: ASRQGQVKYSNQPQH

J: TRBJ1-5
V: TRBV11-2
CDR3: ASSLVGGQPQH

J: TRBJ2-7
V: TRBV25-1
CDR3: ASSPGGISYEQY

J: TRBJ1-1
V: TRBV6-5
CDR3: ASTVTGGLTEAF

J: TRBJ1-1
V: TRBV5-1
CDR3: ASSLEGPDTEAF

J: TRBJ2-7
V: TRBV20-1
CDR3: SARDPRQGYEQY

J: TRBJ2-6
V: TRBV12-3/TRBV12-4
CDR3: ASSFNPRWGGANVLT

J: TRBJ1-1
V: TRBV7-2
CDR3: ASSLTGPLNTEAF

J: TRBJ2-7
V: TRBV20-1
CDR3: SASSMGRAPSYEQY

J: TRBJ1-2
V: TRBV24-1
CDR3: ATSRGRGSYGYT

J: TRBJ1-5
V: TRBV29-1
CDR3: SVRRDRGCQPQH

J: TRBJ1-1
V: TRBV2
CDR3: ASSAGTGVPNTEAF

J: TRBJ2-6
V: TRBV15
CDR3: ATSTGSNTEA

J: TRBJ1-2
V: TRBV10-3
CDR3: AISFDGSGYT

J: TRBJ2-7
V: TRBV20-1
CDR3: SARGVPY

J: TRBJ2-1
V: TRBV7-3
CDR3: ASSFRDLPRDEQF

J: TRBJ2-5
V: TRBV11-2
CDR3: ASSLFRGRETQY

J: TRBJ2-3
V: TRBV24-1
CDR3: ATSERGSTDTQY